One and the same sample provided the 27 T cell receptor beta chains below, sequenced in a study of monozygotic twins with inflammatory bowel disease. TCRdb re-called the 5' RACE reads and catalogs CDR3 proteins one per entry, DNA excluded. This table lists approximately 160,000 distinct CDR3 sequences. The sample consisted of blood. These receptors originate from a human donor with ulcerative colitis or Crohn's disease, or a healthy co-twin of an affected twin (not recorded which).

CDR3 sequence reads: CAIREGQYTDTQYF. The genes are TRBV10-3 and TRBJ2-3; TCRdb calls TRBD1, which cannot be checked without DNA. Germline values: CDR1 ENHRY, CDR2 SYGVKD. The CDR3 contains 14 residues.

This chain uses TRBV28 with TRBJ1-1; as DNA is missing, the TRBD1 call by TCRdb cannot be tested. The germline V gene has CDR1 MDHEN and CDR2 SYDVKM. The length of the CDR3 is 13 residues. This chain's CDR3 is CASSRDRRDEAFF.

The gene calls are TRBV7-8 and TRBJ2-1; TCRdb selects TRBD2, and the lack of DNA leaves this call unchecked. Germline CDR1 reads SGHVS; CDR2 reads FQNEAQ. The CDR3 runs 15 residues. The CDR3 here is CASSPPTLIYNEQFF. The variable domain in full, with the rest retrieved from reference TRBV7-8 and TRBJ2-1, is GAGVSQSPRYKVAKRGQDVALRCDPISGHVSLFWYQQALGQGPEFLTYFQNEAQLDKSGLPSDRFFAERPEGSVSTLKIQRTQQEDSAVYLCASSPPTLIYNEQFFGPGTRLTVL.

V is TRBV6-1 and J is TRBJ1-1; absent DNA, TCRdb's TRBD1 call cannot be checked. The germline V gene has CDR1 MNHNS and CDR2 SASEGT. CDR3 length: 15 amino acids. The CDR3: CASSLSGEVNTEAFF.

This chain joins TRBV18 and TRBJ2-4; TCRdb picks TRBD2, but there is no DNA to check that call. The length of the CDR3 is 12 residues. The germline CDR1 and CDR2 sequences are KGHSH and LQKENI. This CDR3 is CASSPRENIQYF.

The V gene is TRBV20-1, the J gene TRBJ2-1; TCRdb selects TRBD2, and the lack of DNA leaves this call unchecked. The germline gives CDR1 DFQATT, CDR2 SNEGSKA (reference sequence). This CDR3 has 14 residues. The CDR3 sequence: CRAKAGVVYNEQFF.

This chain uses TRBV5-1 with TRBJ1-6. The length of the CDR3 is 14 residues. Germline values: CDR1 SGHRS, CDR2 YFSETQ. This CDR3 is CASSFPSYNSPLHF.

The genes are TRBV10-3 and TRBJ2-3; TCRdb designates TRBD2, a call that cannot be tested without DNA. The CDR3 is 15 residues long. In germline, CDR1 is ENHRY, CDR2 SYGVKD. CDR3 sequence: CAISEVGGRTDTQYF.

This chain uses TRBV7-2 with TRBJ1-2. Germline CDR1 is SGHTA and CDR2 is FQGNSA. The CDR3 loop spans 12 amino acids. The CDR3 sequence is CASSVNYYGYTF.

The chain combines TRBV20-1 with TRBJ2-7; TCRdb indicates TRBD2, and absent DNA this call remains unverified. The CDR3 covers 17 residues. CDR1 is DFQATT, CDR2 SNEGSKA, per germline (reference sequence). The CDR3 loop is CSASGRGSKGGSYEQYF.

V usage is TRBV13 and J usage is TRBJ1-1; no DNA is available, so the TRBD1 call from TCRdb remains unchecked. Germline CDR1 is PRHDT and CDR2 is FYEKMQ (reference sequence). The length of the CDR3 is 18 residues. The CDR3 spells CASSLFAGPGAAGTEAFF.

The CDR3 sequence: CASSLNNQETQYF. This rearrangement joins TRBV12-3 or TRBV12-4 to TRBJ2-5. The CDR3 runs 13 residues.

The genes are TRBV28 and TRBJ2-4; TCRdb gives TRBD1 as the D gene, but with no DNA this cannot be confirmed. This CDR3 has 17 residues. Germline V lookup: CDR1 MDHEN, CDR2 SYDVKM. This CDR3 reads CASSSLTAILAKNIQYF.

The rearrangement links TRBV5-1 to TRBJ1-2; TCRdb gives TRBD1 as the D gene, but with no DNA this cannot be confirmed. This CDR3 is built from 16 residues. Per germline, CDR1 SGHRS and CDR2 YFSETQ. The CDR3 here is CASSFLGQDANYGYTF.

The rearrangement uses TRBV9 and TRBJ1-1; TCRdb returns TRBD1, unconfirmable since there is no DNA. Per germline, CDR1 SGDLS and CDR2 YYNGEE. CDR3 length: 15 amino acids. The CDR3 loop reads CASSVDPGRKTEAFF.

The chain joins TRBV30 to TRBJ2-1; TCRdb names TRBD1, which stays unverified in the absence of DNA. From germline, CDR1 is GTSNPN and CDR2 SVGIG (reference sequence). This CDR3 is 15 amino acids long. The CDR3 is CAWDLTPLNWGSKFF. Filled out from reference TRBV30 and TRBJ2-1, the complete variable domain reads SQTIHQWPATLVQPVGSPLSLECTVEGTSNPNLYWYRQAAGRGLQLLFYSVGIGQISSEVPQNLSASRPQDRQFILSSKKLLLSDSGFYLCAWDLTPLNWGSKFFGPGTRLTVL.

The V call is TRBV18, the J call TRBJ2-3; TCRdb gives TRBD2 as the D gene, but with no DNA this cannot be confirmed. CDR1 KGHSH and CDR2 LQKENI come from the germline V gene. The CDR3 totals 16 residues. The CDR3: CASSPPNTGGRDTQYF.

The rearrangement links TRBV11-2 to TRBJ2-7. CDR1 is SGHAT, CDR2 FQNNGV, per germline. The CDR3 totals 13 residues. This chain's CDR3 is CASSLADTYEQYF. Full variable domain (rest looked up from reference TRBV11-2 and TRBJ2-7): EAGVAQSPRYKIIEKRQSVAFWCNPISGHATLYWYQQILGQGPKLLIQFQNNGVVDDSQLPKDRFSAERLKGVDSTLKIQPAKLEDSAVYLCASSLADTYEQYFGPGTRLTVT.

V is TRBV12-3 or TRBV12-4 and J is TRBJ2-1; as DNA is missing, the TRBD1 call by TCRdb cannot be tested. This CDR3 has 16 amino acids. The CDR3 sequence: CASSLAQGPSYNEQFF.

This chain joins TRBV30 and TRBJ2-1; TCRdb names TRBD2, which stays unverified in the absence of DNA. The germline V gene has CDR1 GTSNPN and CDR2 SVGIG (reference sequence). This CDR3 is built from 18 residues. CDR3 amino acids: CAWSVRRLAGGPGNEQFF. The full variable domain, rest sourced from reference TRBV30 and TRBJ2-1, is SQTIHQWPATLVQPVGSPLSLECTVEGTSNPNLYWYRQAAGRGLQLLFYSVGIGQISSEVPQNLSASRPQDRQFILSSKKLLLSDSGFYLCAWSVRRLAGGPGNEQFFGPGTRLTVL.

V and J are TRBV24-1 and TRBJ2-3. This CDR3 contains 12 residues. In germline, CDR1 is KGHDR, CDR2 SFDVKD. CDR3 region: CATSDFGDTQYF.

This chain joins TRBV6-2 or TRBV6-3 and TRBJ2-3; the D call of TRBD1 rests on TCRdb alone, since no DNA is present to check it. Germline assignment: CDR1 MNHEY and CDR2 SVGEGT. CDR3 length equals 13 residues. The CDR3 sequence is CASSLTGRGTQYF.

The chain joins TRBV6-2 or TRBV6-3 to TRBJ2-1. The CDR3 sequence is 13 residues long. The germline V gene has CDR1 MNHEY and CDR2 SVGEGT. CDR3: CASRQSSYNEQFF.

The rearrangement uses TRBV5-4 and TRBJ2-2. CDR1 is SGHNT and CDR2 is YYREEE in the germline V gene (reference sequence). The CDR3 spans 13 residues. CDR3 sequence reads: CASSAGEARELFF.

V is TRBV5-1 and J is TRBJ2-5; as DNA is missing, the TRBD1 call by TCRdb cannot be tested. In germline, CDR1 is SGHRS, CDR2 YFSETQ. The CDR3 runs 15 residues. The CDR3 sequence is CASSGGQGASRTQYF.

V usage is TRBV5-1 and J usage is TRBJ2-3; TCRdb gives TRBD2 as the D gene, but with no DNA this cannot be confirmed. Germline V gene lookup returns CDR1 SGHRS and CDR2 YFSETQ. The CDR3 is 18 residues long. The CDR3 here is CASSFDFGGRSGTDTQYF.

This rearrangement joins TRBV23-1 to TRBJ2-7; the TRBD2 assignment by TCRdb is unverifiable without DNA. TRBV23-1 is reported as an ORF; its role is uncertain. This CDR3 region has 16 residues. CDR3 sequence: CASSPFRTRRLYEQYF.